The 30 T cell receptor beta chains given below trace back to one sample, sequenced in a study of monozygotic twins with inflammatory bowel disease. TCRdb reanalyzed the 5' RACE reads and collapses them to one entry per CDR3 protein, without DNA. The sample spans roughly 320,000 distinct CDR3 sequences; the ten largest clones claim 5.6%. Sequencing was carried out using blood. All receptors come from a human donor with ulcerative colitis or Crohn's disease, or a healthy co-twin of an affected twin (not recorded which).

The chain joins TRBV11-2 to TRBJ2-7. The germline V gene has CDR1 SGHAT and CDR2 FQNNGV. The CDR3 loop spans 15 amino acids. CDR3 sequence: CASSSERGSSYEQYF.

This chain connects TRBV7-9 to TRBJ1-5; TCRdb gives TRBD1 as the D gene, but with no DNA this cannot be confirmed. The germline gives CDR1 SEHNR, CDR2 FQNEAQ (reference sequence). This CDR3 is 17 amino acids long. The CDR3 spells CASSLDLPGGLRQPQHF.

The chain's CDR3 is CASSPRQKETQYF. The chain joins TRBV4-2 to TRBJ2-5; TCRdb reports TRBD1, a call that lacks DNA to check it against. This CDR3 has 13 residues. In germline, CDR1 is LGHNA, CDR2 YNFKEQ.

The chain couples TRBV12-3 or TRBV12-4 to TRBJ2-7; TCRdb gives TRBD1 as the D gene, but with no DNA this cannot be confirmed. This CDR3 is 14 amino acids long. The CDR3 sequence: CASSFWDRTYEQYF.

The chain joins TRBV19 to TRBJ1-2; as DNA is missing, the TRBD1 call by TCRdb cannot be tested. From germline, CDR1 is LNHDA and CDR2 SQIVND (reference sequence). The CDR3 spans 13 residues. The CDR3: CASNRGPDRGYTF.

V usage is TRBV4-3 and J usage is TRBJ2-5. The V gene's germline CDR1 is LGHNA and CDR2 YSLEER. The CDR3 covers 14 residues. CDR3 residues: CASSQVGKQETQYF.

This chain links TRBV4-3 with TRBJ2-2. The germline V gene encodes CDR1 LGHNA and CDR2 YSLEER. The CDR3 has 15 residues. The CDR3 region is CASSQDRQLTGELFF.

The CDR3 region is CASSIEAQVTQPQHF. The gene calls are TRBV19 and TRBJ1-5; TCRdb's assignment of TRBD1 cannot be checked, as there is no DNA. Germline V gene data show CDR1 as LNHDA and CDR2 as SQIVND (reference sequence). The CDR3 is 15 residues long.

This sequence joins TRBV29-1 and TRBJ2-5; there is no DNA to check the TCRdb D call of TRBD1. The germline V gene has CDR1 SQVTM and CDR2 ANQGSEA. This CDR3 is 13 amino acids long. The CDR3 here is CSVERDRQETQYF.

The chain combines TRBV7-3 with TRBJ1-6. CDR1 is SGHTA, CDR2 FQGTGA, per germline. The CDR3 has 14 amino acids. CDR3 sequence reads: CASSLTASNSPLHF.

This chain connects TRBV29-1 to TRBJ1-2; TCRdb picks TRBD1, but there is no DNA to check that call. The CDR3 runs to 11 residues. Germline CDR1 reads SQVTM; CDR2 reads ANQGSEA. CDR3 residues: CSVKPLYGYTF.

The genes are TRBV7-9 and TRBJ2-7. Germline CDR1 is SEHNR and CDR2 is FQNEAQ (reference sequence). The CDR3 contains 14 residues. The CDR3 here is CASSLSGRSYEQYF. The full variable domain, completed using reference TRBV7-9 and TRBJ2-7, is DTGVSQNPRHKITKRGQNVTFRCDPISEHNRLYWYRQTLGQGPEFLTYFQNEAQLEKSRLLSDRFSAERPKGSFSTLEIQRTEQGDSAMYLCASSLSGRSYEQYFGPGTRLTVT.

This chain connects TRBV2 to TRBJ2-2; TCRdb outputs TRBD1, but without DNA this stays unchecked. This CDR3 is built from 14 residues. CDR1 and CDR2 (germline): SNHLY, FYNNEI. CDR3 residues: CASSLQVTTGELFF. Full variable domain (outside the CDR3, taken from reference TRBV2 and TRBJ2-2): EPEVTQTPSHQVTQMGQEVILRCVPISNHLYFYWYRQILGQKVEFLVSFYNNEISEKSEIFDDQFSVERPDGSNFTLKIRSTKLEDSAMYFCASSLQVTTGELFFGEGSRLTVL.

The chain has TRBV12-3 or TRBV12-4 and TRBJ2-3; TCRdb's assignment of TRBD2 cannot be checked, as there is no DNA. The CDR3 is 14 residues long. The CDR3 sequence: CASSKTSGRDTQYF.

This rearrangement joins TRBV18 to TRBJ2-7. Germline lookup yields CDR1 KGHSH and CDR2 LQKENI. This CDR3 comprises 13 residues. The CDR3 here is CASSDHPRYEQYF.

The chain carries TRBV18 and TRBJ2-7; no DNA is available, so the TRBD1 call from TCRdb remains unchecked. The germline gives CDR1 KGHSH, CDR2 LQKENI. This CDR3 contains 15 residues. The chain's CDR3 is CASSPGLANSYEQYF.

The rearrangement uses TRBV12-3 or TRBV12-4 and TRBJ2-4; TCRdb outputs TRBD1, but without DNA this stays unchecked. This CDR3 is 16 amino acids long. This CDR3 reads CASSFRGGLAKNIQYF.

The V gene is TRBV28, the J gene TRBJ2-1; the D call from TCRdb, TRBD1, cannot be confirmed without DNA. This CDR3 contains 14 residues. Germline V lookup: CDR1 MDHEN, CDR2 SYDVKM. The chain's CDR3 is CASSSTGDYNEQFF.

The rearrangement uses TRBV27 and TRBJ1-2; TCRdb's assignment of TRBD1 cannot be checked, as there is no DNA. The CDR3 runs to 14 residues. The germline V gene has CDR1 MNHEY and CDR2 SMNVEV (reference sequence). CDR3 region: CASSGQGFGNGYTF.

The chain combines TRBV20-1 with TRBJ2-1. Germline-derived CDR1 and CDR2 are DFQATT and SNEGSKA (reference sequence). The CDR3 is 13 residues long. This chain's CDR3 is CSARELSINEQFF.

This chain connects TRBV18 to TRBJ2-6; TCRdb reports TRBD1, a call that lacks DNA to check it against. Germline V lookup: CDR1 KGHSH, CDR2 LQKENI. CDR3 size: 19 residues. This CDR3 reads CASSPKQQGVYSGANVLTF.

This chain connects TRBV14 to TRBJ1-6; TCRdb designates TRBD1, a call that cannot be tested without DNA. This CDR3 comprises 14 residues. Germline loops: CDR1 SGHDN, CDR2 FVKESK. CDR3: CASSANRGNSPLHF.

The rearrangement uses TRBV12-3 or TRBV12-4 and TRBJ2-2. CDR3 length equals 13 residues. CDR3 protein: CASSLIDTGELFF.

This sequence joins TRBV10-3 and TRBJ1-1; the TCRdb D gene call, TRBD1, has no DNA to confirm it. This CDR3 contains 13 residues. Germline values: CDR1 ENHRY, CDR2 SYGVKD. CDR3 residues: CAIAWDRYTEAFF.

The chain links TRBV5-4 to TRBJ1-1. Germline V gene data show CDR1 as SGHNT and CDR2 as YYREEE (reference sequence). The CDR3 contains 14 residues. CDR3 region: CASSYDGFGTEAFF.

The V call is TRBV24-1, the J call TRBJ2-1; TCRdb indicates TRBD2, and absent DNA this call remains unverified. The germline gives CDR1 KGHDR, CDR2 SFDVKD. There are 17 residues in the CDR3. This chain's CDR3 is CATSGGLARGKNNEQFF.

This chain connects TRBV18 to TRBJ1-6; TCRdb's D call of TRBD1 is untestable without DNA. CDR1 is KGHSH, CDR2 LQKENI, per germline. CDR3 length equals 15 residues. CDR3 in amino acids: CASSYGQGDNSPLHF.

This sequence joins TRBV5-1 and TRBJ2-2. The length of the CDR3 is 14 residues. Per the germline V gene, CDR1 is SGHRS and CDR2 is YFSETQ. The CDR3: CASSLVMNTGELFF.

The CDR3 is CASSLGGQTETQYF. The rearrangement uses TRBV5-1 and TRBJ2-5; TCRdb's assignment of TRBD1 cannot be checked, as there is no DNA. The germline CDR1 and CDR2 sequences are SGHRS and YFSETQ. This CDR3 is 14 amino acids long.

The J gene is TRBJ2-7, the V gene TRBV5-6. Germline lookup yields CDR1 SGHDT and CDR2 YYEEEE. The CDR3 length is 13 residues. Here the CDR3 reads CASSLGEAHEQYF.